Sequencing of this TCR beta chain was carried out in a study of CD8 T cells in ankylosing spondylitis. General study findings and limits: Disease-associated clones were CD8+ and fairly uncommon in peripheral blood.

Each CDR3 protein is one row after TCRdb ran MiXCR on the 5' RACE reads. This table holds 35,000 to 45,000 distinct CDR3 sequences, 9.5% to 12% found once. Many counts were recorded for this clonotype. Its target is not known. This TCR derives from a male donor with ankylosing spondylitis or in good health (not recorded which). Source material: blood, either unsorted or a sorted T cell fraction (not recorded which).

CDR3 region: CASSLEGNRRYNSPLHF. CDR3 nucleotides: TGTGCCAGCAGCCTAGAGGGCAACAGACGCTATAATTCACCCCTCCACTTT. This chain links TRBV3-1 with TRBJ1-6; no definite D call. This CDR3 contains 17 residues. The ends were cut back, 4 bases at V and 3 bases at J, with 16 bases in the middle. CDR1 is LGHDT and CDR2 is YNNKEL in the germline V gene (reference sequence).